The clone carrying this T cell receptor (beta chain) was seen a handful of times. The data stem from a study of control samples from healthy donors and cancer patients. Profiled with immunoSEQ multiplex PCR; TCRdb holds only in-frame clones, not every one. The sample lists under 130,000 clones; roughly 80% were seen once. The CDR3 extends over 15 amino acids. CDR1 and CDR2 (germline): SEHNR, FQNEAQ (reference sequence). Trimming took 0 bases from V and 2 from J, leaving 11 bases between them. Input material: blood. The rearrangement joins TRBV7-9 to TRBJ2-7, with D possibly called TRBD1 or TRBD2 (5 bases each). The TCR comes from a woman between 50 and 59 years old in good health. The CDR3 is CASSLARLGPYEQYF. DNA of the CDR3: TGTGCCAGCAGCTTAGCGCGCCTGGGACCCTACGAGCAGTACTTC.